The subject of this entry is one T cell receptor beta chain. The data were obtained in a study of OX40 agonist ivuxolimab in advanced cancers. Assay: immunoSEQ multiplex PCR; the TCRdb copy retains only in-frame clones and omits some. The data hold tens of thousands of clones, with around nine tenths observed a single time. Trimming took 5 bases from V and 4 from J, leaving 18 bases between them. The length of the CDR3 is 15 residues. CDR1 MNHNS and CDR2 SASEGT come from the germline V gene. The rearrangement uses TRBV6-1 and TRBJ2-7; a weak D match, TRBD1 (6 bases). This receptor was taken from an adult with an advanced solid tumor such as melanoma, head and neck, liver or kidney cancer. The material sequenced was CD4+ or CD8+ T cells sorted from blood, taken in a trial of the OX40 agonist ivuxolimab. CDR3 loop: CASSLRAKGTYEQYF. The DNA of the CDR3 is TGTGCCAGCAGTCTCCGAGCAAAGGGGACATACGAGCAGTACTTC.